These 6 T cell receptor beta chains were sequenced from one sample in a study of shared clonotypes between healthy human individuals. Some clones are missing from TCRdb's copy, which holds only in-frame ones; the method was immunoSEQ multiplex PCR. The repertoire consists of a few million clones, with more than 80% occurring once and the leading ten covering around 0.14%. Sequenced: naive CD4+ T cells sorted from blood. Subset meaning: CD45RA+ positively selected. Receptors were obtained from a man aged 18 to 35 in good health.

The CDR3 protein is CASSLVQPEGTDTQYF. As DNA, the CDR3 is TGCGCCAGCAGCTTGGTTCAACCGGAAGGCACAGATACGCAGTATTTT. The V and J genes are TRBV5-1 and TRBJ2-3; D ambiguous. CDR3 size: 16 residues. V gave up 0 bases and J gave up 1 base, with 12 bases separating them. Germline V gives CDR1 SGHRS, CDR2 YFSETQ.

The V and J genes are TRBV6-5 and TRBJ2-3; either TRBD1 or TRBD2 may fit D (5 bases each). The CDR3 is 16 amino acids. Germline V gene lookup returns CDR1 MNHEY and CDR2 SVGAGI. V was cut by 2 bases and J by 5 bases, with 17 bases left in between. CDR3 bases: TGTGCCAGCAGTTACACCTTACCCTCGAGGGGAGATACGCAGTATTTT. It translates to CASSYTLPSRGDTQYF.

The chain is built from TRBV10-1 and TRBJ1-1; 9 positions agree with TRBD1. Trimming cost V 3 bases and J 5 bases; bases outside gene matches: 7. CDR3 length equals 15 residues. Germline CDR1 and CDR2: WNHNN and SYGVQD (reference sequence). CDR3 amino acids: CASSDPGTGKTEAFF. The CDR3 nucleotides read TGCGCCAGCAGTGATCCCGGGACAGGGAAGACTGAAGCTTTCTTT.

The genes are TRBV19 and TRBJ2-3; D remains unclear. V was cut by 3 bases and J by 3 bases, with 16 bases left in between. The CDR3 totals 16 residues. Germline CDR1 is LNHDA and CDR2 is SQIVND (reference sequence). In DNA, the CDR3 is TGTGCCAGTAGTATTGGTCCAGTTAGTGGTACAGATACGCAGTATTTT. It is translated as CASSIGPVSGTDTQYF.

V gene TRBV5-8 combines with J gene TRBJ2-2; the match to TRBD2 covers 8 bases. Germline-derived CDR1 and CDR2 are SGHTS and YDEGEE. The junction had 6 bases not matched to a gene; V was cut back by 4 bases and J by 7 bases. The CDR3 runs 14 residues. The CDR3 nucleotides are TGTGCCAGCAGCCCGGGACTAGTTCGCGGGGAGCTGTTTTTT. It encodes CASSPGLVRGELFF.

The chain recombines TRBV27 with TRBJ1-5; D call uncertain. There are 13 residues in the CDR3. V was clipped by 6 bases and J by 4 bases, with 10 bases between them. Germline V gene data show CDR1 as MNHEY and CDR2 as SMNVEV (reference sequence). The CDR3 here is CASRQTQNQPQHF. CDR3 in DNA: TGTGCCAGCAGGCAGACACAGAATCAGCCCCAGCATTTT.